This T cell receptor (beta chain) was sequenced in a study of blood T cells in healthy people across ages. The sample holds a few counts of this clonotype. The antigen remains unidentified. The germline V gene has CDR1 DFQATT and CDR2 SNEGSKA (reference sequence). The CDR3 runs 14 residues. V lost 2 bases and J lost 8, with 15 bases in between. Sample-barcoded 5' priming and a J-beta primer mix drove a second PCR of roughly 6 to 12 cycles. TCRdb reprocessed the 5' RACE reads via MiXCR and lists one record per CDR3 protein. Of some 1.1 million distinct CDR3 sequences listed, under 40% are singletons. Study-wide results and caveats: Researchers said unsorted PBMCs prevented a conclusive naive versus antigen-experienced comparison. Diversity of TCR beta correlated strongly with naive T cell percentage.

Sequencing input: blood. The genes are TRBV20-1 and TRBJ1-4, with a tentative D call TRBD1 (5 bases). The receptor comes from a man younger than 35 in good health. Written as DNA, the CDR3 is TGCAGTGCTAGATTACGGGGCTCAGAGGAAAAACTGTTTTTT. Translating gives CSARLRGSEEKLFF.